This TCR beta chain was sequenced in a study of OX40 agonist ivuxolimab in advanced cancers. Describing the broader study: Ivuxolimab was a fully human IgG2 agonistic monoclonal antibody targeting the costimulatory receptor OX40 (CD134). Intravenous ivuxolimab was administered to patients every 2 weeks at six dose levels: 0.01, 0.1, 0.3, 1.5, 3 and 10 mg/kg. Partial responses occurred in three dose-escalation patients: two with cutaneous melanoma and one with hepatocellular carcinoma. In the dose-escalation cohort, approximately 82% of patients were male, and the mean age was around 65 years with a range of roughly 20 to 80. Of the approximately 50 dose-escalation patients, hepatocellular carcinoma was present in some 19, melanoma in approximately 15, renal cell carcinoma in 9 and head and neck cancer in 9. The paper describes the monotherapy dose-escalation part (N of about 47 patients) of the phase I trial of ivuxolimab. Prior anti-PD-1, anti-PD-L1 or anti-CTLA-4 therapy was permitted, and 40% to 50% of dose-escalation patients had received checkpoint inhibitors. The point of sequencing TCRbeta in the periphery was to test whether ivuxolimab changed TCR sequence diversity and drove clonal T-cell expansion. Paper-wide results and their limitations: Low levels of normalized T-cell clonal expansion were also seen in some patients who did not respond. After ivuxolimab, CD8+ T cells had more expanded clones than CD4+ T cells on average. In the 0.1-3.0 mg/kg groups, partial responders were among the patients with the lowest normalized peripheral clonal expansion, particularly in CD8+ T cells. At doses from 0.1 to 3.0 mg/kg, clonal expansion was seen in both CD4+ and CD8+ blood T cells between baseline and week 6. Which antigens the clonally expanded peripheral T cells were specific for was not determined.

Deletion took 0 bases off V and 1 base off J, with a span of 8 bases between the germline ends. The CDR3 spans 15 residues, from the cysteine through the phenylalanine. Kept here is only the CDR3 DNA, which spans 45 bases and is read in frame from base 1. CDR1 and CDR2, per the germline V gene, are MGHRA and YSYEKL. On this clone itself: Its binding antigen is unknown. The sample holds no much larger clone one base away, and base qualities are not on file.

The trial excluded patients who had a history of autoimmune disease or who were on systemic immunosuppression. Peripheral blood for TCR sequencing was drawn from every dose cohort at baseline, at cycle 4 day 1 and at cycle 7 day 1. The samples were taken from a phase I, first-in-human, multicenter, open-label dose-escalation trial of ivuxolimab. Adults with locally advanced or metastatic head and neck squamous cell, hepatocellular, melanoma or renal cell carcinoma were enrolled in the trial. Before TCR sequencing, CD4+ T cells and CD8+ T cells were sorted from peripheral blood as separate populations. For sequencing of the TCRbeta CDR3 region, genomic DNA was extracted from the sorted cells. The immunoSEQ Assay was used for sequencing of TCRbeta CDR3 regions. Held by TCRdb, this immuneACCESS table contains in-frame sequences only and omits some clones. Under half of the omission traces to an unresolved V gene where checked; the cause of the rest is unknown. The sample contains around 15,000 clones, 77% of them found a single time. About 32% of the sample is taken by the ten largest.

The chain was built from TRBV4-1 and TRBJ2-3, with no confident D gene call. The source of this sequence is an adult with an advanced solid tumor such as melanoma, head and neck, liver or kidney cancer. The source material was CD4+ or CD8+ T cells sorted from blood, sampled in a trial of the OX40 agonist ivuxolimab. DNA sequence: TGCGCCAGCAGCCAAGAACCATATGGCACAGATACGCAGTATTTT. Translated, this is CASSQEPYGTDTQYF.